The 24 T cell receptor beta chains given below trace back to one sample, sequenced in a study of beta chain features in type 1 diabetes. All of the isolated RNA was reverse transcribed, so expressed TCRB transcripts were sequenced. Using immunoSEQ multiplex PCR, the repertoire was profiled, and TCRdb retains in-frame clones only, with some absent. The table includes a few hundred thousand clones, approximately 9.9% detected once. The sequenced sample was naive CD4+ T cells from blood. The receptors shown here come from a woman aged 25 to 45 in good health.

This clone was seen a few times. The chain joins TRBV7-9 to TRBJ2-2, with 11 nucleotides matching TRBD2. CDR3 length equals 18 residues. Germline assignment: CDR1 SEHNR and CDR2 FQNEAQ (reference sequence). J lost 9 bases, V lost 5 bases, and 17 bases had no gene match. The CDR3: CASSARLAGLSMRRELFF. The DNA of the CDR3 is TGTGCCAGCAGCGCAAGACTAGCGGGGTTAAGTATGCGCCGGGAGCTGTTTTTT.

This clone occurred a few times. The gene calls are TRBV18 and TRBJ2-1; D perhaps matches TRBD1 (5 bases). CDR3 size: 17 residues. In germline, CDR1 is KGHSH, CDR2 LQKENI. V gave up 3 bases and J gave up 0 bases, with 15 bases separating them. The CDR3 is CASSPGMSGNSYNEQFF. The CDR3 DNA is TGTGCCAGCTCACCTGGAATGTCAGGGAACTCCTACAATGAGCAGTTCTTC.

This clone was seen a handful of times. The chain employs TRBV7-9 and TRBJ1-1; 7 bases line up with TRBD1. The ends lost 5 bases at V and 1 base at J; junction bases unmatched: 4. The CDR3 is 14 amino acids. Germline V CDR1 and CDR2: SEHNR, FQNEAQ (reference sequence). The CDR3 DNA is TGTGCCAGCAGCGCTCGGACAGGGAACACTGAAGCTTTCTTT. Translating it yields CASSARTGNTEAFF.

The V gene is TRBV15, the J gene TRBJ2-1; 10 bases are shared with TRBD2. V shed 2 bases and J 0 bases; nucleotides not matched to a gene: 7. The germline gives CDR1 LNHNV, CDR2 YYDKDF (reference sequence). The CDR3 consists of 18 residues. This CDR3 reads CATSRNKAGGPSYNEQFF. CDR3 DNA sequence: TGTGCCACCAGCAGAAATAAAGCGGGAGGGCCCTCCTACAATGAGCAGTTCTTC.

J is TRBJ2-5 and V is TRBV29-1; a weak D match, TRBD1 (6 bases). This CDR3 has 12 amino acids. Trimming stripped 6 bases from V and 2 bases from J, with 10 bases between. Germline V gene sequence: CDR1 SQVTM, CDR2 ANQGSEA. CDR3 DNA sequence: TGCAGCGTGGGGGCGGTACAAGAGACCCAGTACTTC. This translates into CSVGAVQETQYF.

V usage is TRBV1 and J usage is TRBJ2-7; the table's TRBD2 call for D was not verified on the DNA. TRBV1 is noted as a pseudogene. The CDR3 covers 16 residues. For the CDR3, the DNA is TGCACCAGCAGCCAAGATCGGTGGCGGGGGAGGGACGAGCAGTACTTC. It translates to CTSSQDRWRGRDEQYF.

This clone was detected only a few times. V gene TRBV18 combines with J gene TRBJ2-1, with 13 bases identical to TRBD2. Germline V gives CDR1 KGHSH, CDR2 LQKENI. The CDR3 spans 17 residues. The trim removed 4 bases at V and 2 bases at J, leaving 5 bases unmatched. The CDR3 loop is CASSLSTSGRTYNEQFF. Here the CDR3 DNA reads TGTGCCAGCTCACTATCGACTAGCGGGAGGACCTACAATGAGCAGTTCTTC.

The chain joins TRBV4-3 to TRBJ2-3; 7 positions match TRBD2. Germline CDR1 and CDR2: LGHNA and YSLEER. After removal of 1 base from V and 1 base from J, the junction contained 5 bases not matched to a gene. This CDR3 contains 16 residues. CDR3 loop: CASSQGRAGGTDTQYF. DNA for the CDR3: TGCGCCAGCAGCCAAGGCCGTGCGGGAGGCACAGATACGCAGTATTTT.

This chain joins TRBV27 and TRBJ1-5; no definite D call. Trimming left V 3 bases short and J 0 bases short, with 3 bases between. The CDR3 covers 13 residues. Germline V gene lookup returns CDR1 MNHEY and CDR2 SMNVEV (reference sequence). CDR3 DNA: TGTGCCAGCAGTTTCTCTAGCAATCAGCCCCAGCATTTT. Translated: CASSFSSNQPQHF.

This chain uses TRBV5-1 with TRBJ1-1; 7 bases align to TRBD1. The CDR3 loop spans 15 amino acids. Losses at the gene ends were 4 bases for V and 0 bases for J; bases not matched to a gene: 6. CDR1 and CDR2 (germline): SGHRS, YFSETQ. In nucleotides, the CDR3 is TGCGCCAGCAGCCCACAGGGGAACTTGAACACTGAAGCTTTCTTT. Protein: CASSPQGNLNTEAFF.

V is TRBV9 and J is TRBJ2-2; D not resolved. The CDR3 totals 15 residues. Per germline, CDR1 SGDLS and CDR2 YYNGEE. Trimming removed 1 base at V and 2 bases at J, with 9 bases between. CDR3 amino acids: CASSVSSTNTGELFF. For the CDR3, the DNA is TGTGCCAGCAGCGTATCTTCCACAAACACCGGGGAGCTGTTTTTT.

The chain recombines TRBV29-1 with TRBJ2-7; D may be TRBD1 (5 bases). The J call may be incorrect, as the DNA end agrees better with TRBJ2-1. Germline CDR1 reads SQVTM; CDR2 reads ANQGSEA. This CDR3 has 13 amino acids. CDR3: CSVDQGPSDEQFF. The CDR3 nucleotides are TGCAGCGTTGACCAGGGCCCCTCGGACGAGCAGTTCTTC.

In this sample, this clone turned up a few times. The chain couples TRBV7-9 to TRBJ1-1; the match to TRBD1 covers 7 bases. In germline, CDR1 is SEHNR, CDR2 FQNEAQ (reference sequence). V dropped 2 bases and J dropped 4; count of bases not matched to a gene: 7. CDR3 size: 15 residues. CDR3 nucleotide sequence: TGTGCCAGCAGCTTACATGCCAGGGGGAGCACTGAAGCTTTCTTT. Protein sequence: CASSLHARGSTEAFF. Full variable domain (outside the CDR3, taken from reference TRBV7-9 and TRBJ1-1): DTGVSQNPRHKITKRGQNVTFRCDPISEHNRLYWYRQTLGQGPEFLTYFQNEAQLEKSRLLSDRFSAERPKGSFSTLEIQRTEQGDSAMYLCASSLHARGSTEAFFGQGTRLTVV.

This clone was recorded a few times. The same CDR3 arises from other DNA sequences in this sample as well. The chain has TRBV5-1 and TRBJ2-3; 15 bases are a match to TRBD2. The germline V gene has CDR1 SGHRS and CDR2 YFSETQ. The CDR3 is made up of 15 amino acids. J gave up 5 bases and V 4 bases, and 2 bases lay outside the gene matches. CDR3 DNA sequence: TGCGCCAGCAGCCCGGGACTAGCGGGAGGAGATACGCAGTATTTT. It specifies CASSPGLAGGDTQYF.

This sequence joins TRBV15 and TRBJ1-5; 10 positions match TRBD1. The CDR3 consists of 16 residues. Losses at the gene ends were 1 base for V and 4 bases for J; bases not matched to a gene: 4. Per the germline V gene, CDR1 is LNHNV and CDR2 is YYDKDF (reference sequence). CDR3 nucleotides: TGTGCCACCAGCAGAGGGGGACAGGGGAGGAATCAGCCCCAGCATTTT. Translation gives CATSRGGQGRNQPQHF. Combining the CDR3 with reference TRBV15 and TRBJ1-5 gives the whole variable domain DAMVIQNPRYQVTQFGKPVTLSCSQTLNHNVMYWYQQKSSQAPKLLFHYYDKDFNNEADTPDNFQSRRPNTSFCFLDIRSPGLGDTAMYLCATSRGGQGRNQPQHFGDGTRLSIL.

The chain combines TRBV2 with TRBJ1-2; 7 nucleotides align to TRBD1. Germline V gene data show CDR1 as SNHLY and CDR2 as FYNNEI. The CDR3 contains 14 residues. V dropped 7 bases and J dropped 4; count of bases not matched to a gene: 9. The CDR3 reads CASNSDRTFYGYTF. The CDR3 DNA reads as TGTGCCAGCAACTCGGACAGGACCTTCTATGGCTACACCTTC.

This clone was picked up a small number of times. CDR3 nucleotides: TGCAGCGCCGTCCCCTGGACAACGAACACTGAAGCTTTCTTT. Protein product: CSAVPWTTNTEAFF. The rearrangement uses TRBV29-1 and TRBJ1-1; D perhaps matches TRBD1 (5 bases). This CDR3 has 14 residues. CDR1 and CDR2 (germline): SQVTM, ANQGSEA. Trimming shortened V by 7 bases and J by 1 base, and 16 bases separated the two germline ends.

This clone was observed a few times. The V gene is TRBV6-6, the J gene TRBJ2-7; 7 nucleotides align to TRBD2. J gave up 3 bases and V 6 bases, and 11 bases lay outside the gene matches. The germline CDR1 and CDR2 sequences are MNHNY and SVGAGI (reference sequence). CDR3 length equals 15 residues. CDR3 loop: CASSPRMGGSYEQYF. CDR3 in DNA: TGTGCCAGCAGCCCCCGGATGGGGGGGAGCTACGAGCAGTACTTC.

This clone was found a few times. The rearrangement uses TRBV14 and TRBJ2-1; D gene uncertain. V was clipped by 3 bases and J by 5 bases, with 11 bases between them. In germline, CDR1 is SGHDN, CDR2 FVKESK. The CDR3 loop spans 14 amino acids. CDR3 amino acids: CASSHRPLNNEQFF. The CDR3 coding sequence is TGTGCCAGCAGCCACAGGCCTCTGAACAATGAGCAGTTCTTC. Drawing the rest from reference TRBV14 and TRBJ2-1, the complete variable domain is EAGVTQFPSHSVIEKGQTVTLRCDPISGHDNLYWYRRVMGKEIKFLLHFVKESKQDESGMPNNRFLAERTGGTYSTLKVQPAELEDSGVYFCASSHRPLNNEQFFGPGTRLTVL.

The J gene is TRBJ2-7, the V gene TRBV11-2, with D possibly TRBD2 on 6 matching bases. Germline values: CDR1 SGHAT, CDR2 FQNNGV. V was shortened by 4 bases and J by 3 bases, with 13 bases between the two germline ends. This CDR3 has 14 amino acids. CDR3 sequence (DNA): TGTGCCAGCAGCTCTCTAGCGAGGTACTACGAGCAGTACTTC. It encodes CASSSLARYYEQYF.

This chain links TRBV5-1 with TRBJ2-2; TRBD2 might be the D (6 bases). The germline CDR1 and CDR2 sequences are SGHRS and YFSETQ. The V end was cut by 3 bases, the J end by 5 bases, with 17 bases between. This CDR3 contains 16 residues. The CDR3 DNA follows: TGCGCCAGCAGCTATTCTAGCGAGCGTGAGACCGGGGAGCTGTTTTTT. Protein: CASSYSSERETGELFF.

V gene TRBV19 combines with J gene TRBJ1-4; 9 bases map to TRBD1. After removal of 4 bases from V and 2 bases from J, the junction contained 8 bases not matched to a gene. Germline CDR1 LNHDA, CDR2 SQIVND (reference sequence). The CDR3 has 17 residues. The CDR3, as DNA: TGTGCCAGTAGTACATCGGACAGGGGTTGGACTAATGAAAAACTGTTTTTT. It codes for CASSTSDRGWTNEKLFF.

The genes are TRBV7-9 and TRBJ2-5; 7 bases fit TRBD1. The V and J ends lost 7 bases and 5 bases, in that order; junction bases with no gene match: 22. Per the germline V gene, CDR1 is SEHNR and CDR2 is FQNEAQ (reference sequence). CDR3 length equals 18 residues. CDR3 nucleotides: TGTGCCAGCATCCCGACCCAACCGGCCACAGGGGTGATTGAGACCCAGTACTTC. Encoded protein: CASIPTQPATGVIETQYF.

The chain couples TRBV7-2 to TRBJ2-1, with TRBD2 as a possible D gene (7 bases). Trimming took off 2 bases at V and 5 bases at J, with 13 bases between the two ends. In germline, CDR1 is SGHTA, CDR2 FQGNSA. The CDR3 covers 15 residues. This CDR3 reads CASSLSQGGNNEQFF. The CDR3, as DNA: TGTGCCAGCAGCTTATCACAGGGAGGGAACAATGAGCAGTTCTTC.